Listed here are 2 T cell receptor beta chains from one sample, sequenced in a study of lymphopenia after photon versus proton radiotherapy. The assay was immunoSEQ multiplex PCR, and TCRdb's table has in-frame clones only and misses some. The sample lists tens of thousands of clones; nearly 85% were seen once. The source was peripheral blood, collected from a patient treated with proton-based radiotherapy. The receptors here all came from a woman between 70 and 85 years old with pancreatic cancer.

The chain's CDR3 is CASSSSPVGGTGELFF. CDR3 coding DNA: TGTGCCAGCAGCTCGTCTCCGGTCGGGGGCACCGGGGAGCTGTTTTTT. The J gene is TRBJ2-2, the V gene TRBV13; TRBD2 might be the D (6 bases). The CDR3 runs 16 residues. V lost 4 bases to trimming and J lost 4 bases, with 16 bases between them. In germline, CDR1 is PRHDT, CDR2 FYEKMQ (reference sequence).

This clone was recorded a few times. The chain joins TRBV5-6 to TRBJ2-2; D is ambiguous. The germline V and J ends were trimmed by 0 bases and 3 bases, with 0 bases remaining between them. In germline, CDR1 is SGHDT, CDR2 YYEEEE. The CDR3 totals 12 residues. CDR3 sequence reads: CASSLDTGELFF. The CDR3, as DNA: TGTGCCAGCAGCTTGGACACCGGGGAGCTGTTTTTT.